A single sample is the source of the 17 T cell receptor beta chains below, sequenced in a study of CD8+ T cells in alopecia areata. RNA was extracted and reverse transcribed into cDNA as the sequencing template. Sequencing was performed with immunoSEQ multiplex PCR; in TCRdb, only in-frame clones are kept and a portion is missing. The profile shows 100,000 to 150,000 clones, about 50% of them singletons. Sequenced: NKG2D-low CD8+ T cells sorted from blood. The source is a human donor with alopecia areata.

The chain links TRBV27 to TRBJ2-7; TRBD1 aligns across 11 bases. The trim removed 8 bases at V and 3 bases at J, leaving 6 bases unmatched. The germline V gene has CDR1 MNHEY and CDR2 SMNVEV (reference sequence). The CDR3 covers 14 residues. The DNA of the CDR3 is TGTGCCAGCGGCCTGGGACAGGGGGTCTACGAGCAGTACTTC. Translating gives CASGLGQGVYEQYF.

This clone has just a few counts. The rearrangement joins TRBV29-1 to TRBJ2-3, with TRBD1 identical over 7 bases. The length of the CDR3 is 14 residues. The germline V gene has CDR1 SQVTM and CDR2 ANQGSEA. V was clipped by 4 bases and J by 2 bases; unmatched bases: 6. The CDR3 here is CSVGETGTTDTQYF. The CDR3 nucleotides read TGCAGCGTTGGAGAGACAGGGACCACAGATACGCAGTATTTT.

The chain joins TRBV14 to TRBJ2-7, with no clear D. Trimming removed 5 bases at V and 2 bases at J, with 10 bases between. The V gene's germline CDR1 is SGHDN and CDR2 FVKESK. CDR3 length: 13 residues. The DNA for the CDR3 is TGTGCCAGCAGCGGATGGAACCCCTACGAGCAGTACTTC. Translated: CASSGWNPYEQYF.

The V gene is TRBV13, the J gene TRBJ2-3; 8 bases are shared with TRBD1. With 5 bases clipped from V and 0 bases from J, the junction kept 4 bases outside the gene matches. This CDR3 is 15 amino acids long. Per the germline V gene, CDR1 is PRHDT and CDR2 is FYEKMQ (reference sequence). CDR3 amino acids: CASSERQGSTDTQYF. DNA of the CDR3: TGTGCCAGCAGCGAAAGACAGGGGAGCACAGATACGCAGTATTTT.

This clone was observed a handful of times. This chain joins TRBV2 and TRBJ2-3, with D unclear. The CDR3 is made up of 15 amino acids. CDR1 and CDR2 (germline): SNHLY, FYNNEI. V was clipped by 5 bases and J by 0 bases, with 12 bases between them. CDR3 sequence: CASSYGGRSTDTQYF. CDR3 DNA sequence: TGTGCCAGCAGTTACGGTGGAAGAAGCACAGATACGCAGTATTTT.

The chain uses TRBV11-2 and TRBJ2-2; TRBD1 might be the D (5 bases). Germline-derived CDR1 and CDR2 are SGHAT and FQNNGV. V shed 1 base and J shed 0 bases, with 12 bases lying between them. This CDR3 has 17 residues. The CDR3 region has the DNA TGTGCCAGCAGCTTAGCGCAGGCAGGGTCGAACACCGGGGAGCTGTTTTTT. Encoded protein: CASSLAQAGSNTGELFF.

This sequence joins TRBV11-2 and TRBJ2-5; D ambiguous. The V gene lost 1 base and the J gene lost 5 bases, with 14 bases spanning the gap. The CDR3 length is 15 residues. Germline values: CDR1 SGHAT, CDR2 FQNNGV. The CDR3 is CASSLAARSRETQYF. CDR3 bases: TGTGCCAGCAGCTTAGCGGCCAGGTCGAGGGAGACCCAGTACTTC.

This clone was counted a few times. Other DNA sequences in this sample translate to the same CDR3. The gene calls are TRBV27 and TRBJ2-7; D call uncertain. The CDR3 runs to 12 residues. Germline CDR1 and CDR2: MNHEY and SMNVEV (reference sequence). V was cut by 2 bases and J by 6 bases, with 8 bases left in between. The CDR3 bases are TGTGCCAGCAGTTTAGTGGGGTCCGAGCAGTACTTC. It translates to CASSLVGSEQYF.

This clone has just one count. The V and J genes are TRBV30 and TRBJ2-1, with 11 bases aligning to TRBD1. The CDR3 is 12 amino acids. CDR1 GTSNPN and CDR2 SVGIG come from the germline V gene (reference sequence). Unmatched junction bases numbered 4, after V lost 2 bases and J lost 13 bases. The CDR3 DNA is TGTGCCTGGAGTTGGGACAGGGGGGAACAGTTCTTC. This translates into CAWSWDRGEQFF. Full variable domain (rest looked up from reference TRBV30 and TRBJ2-1): SQTIHQWPATLVQPVGSPLSLECTVEGTSNPNLYWYRQAAGRGLQLLFYSVGIGQISSEVPQNLSASRPQDRQFILSSKKLLLSDSGFYLCAWSWDRGEQFFGPGTRLTVL.

This clone turned up a few times. The rearrangement joins TRBV29-1 to TRBJ2-5, with D hard to call. V was cut by 8 bases and J by 5 bases, with 21 bases left in between. CDR1 is SQVTM, CDR2 ANQGSEA, per germline. This CDR3 has 14 residues. The CDR3 DNA reads as TGCAGCTTCAACCAAAGGGAAATAGGGGAGACCCAGTACTTC. Protein: CSFNQREIGETQYF.

The chain is built from TRBV27 and TRBJ2-7; D may be TRBD2 (6 bases). The V end was cut by 8 bases, the J end by 1 base, with 12 bases between. The CDR3 covers 13 residues. From germline, CDR1 is MNHEY and CDR2 SMNVEV (reference sequence). The CDR3 DNA sequence: TGTGCCAGCGCGGGGAGACCTTCCTACGAGCAGTACTTC. Its protein is CASAGRPSYEQYF.

Written as DNA, the CDR3 is TGTGCCTCTGCGCCCGGGGACTATCAGCCCCAGCATTTT. Amino acids: CASAPGDYQPQHF. The rearrangement uses TRBV6-5 and TRBJ1-5; possibly TRBD1 for D (5 bases). The CDR3 runs to 13 residues. V lost 11 bases and J 5 bases, leaving 16 bases between the germline ends. CDR1 MNHEY and CDR2 SVGAGI come from the germline V gene.

This clone was detected only a few times. The chain's CDR3 is CASSFIDGGYGYTF. DNA for the CDR3: TGTGCCAGCAGTTTTATCGACGGAGGATATGGCTACACCTTC. The chain links TRBV28 to TRBJ1-2; the D is unclear. Trimming shortened V by 3 bases and J by 5 bases, and 13 bases separated the two germline ends. The CDR3 has 14 amino acids. Germline V lookup: CDR1 MDHEN, CDR2 SYDVKM.

In its sample, this clone was seen a few times. This sequence joins TRBV29-1 and TRBJ2-7, with D uncertain. Germline V lookup: CDR1 SQVTM, CDR2 ANQGSEA. The CDR3 is 11 residues long. Trimming cost V 6 bases and J 3 bases, with 9 bases left between them. The CDR3 DNA is TGCAGCGTCGGATCCGACTACGAGCAGTACTTC. Translation: CSVGSDYEQYF.

The genes are TRBV29-1 and TRBJ1-2; TRBD1 is a possible D gene (5 bases). The CDR3 loop spans 14 amino acids. The V end was cut by 6 bases, the J end by 0 bases, with 14 bases between. Germline-derived CDR1 and CDR2 are SQVTM and ANQGSEA. The CDR3 protein is CSVGTAHPNYGYTF. CDR3 sequence (DNA): TGCAGCGTGGGGACTGCTCACCCTAACTATGGCTACACCTTC.

This chain uses TRBV5-6 with TRBJ2-3; D gene unclear. CDR3 size: 14 residues. Trimming left V 2 bases short and J 2 bases short, with 9 bases between. Germline V gene data show CDR1 as SGHDT and CDR2 as YYEEEE. CDR3 in amino acids: CASSFGSDTDTQYF. The CDR3 bases are TGTGCCAGCAGCTTCGGATCCGACACAGATACGCAGTATTTT.

The gene calls are TRBV27 and TRBJ2-7; TRBD2 matches 7 bases. CDR1 is MNHEY and CDR2 is SMNVEV in the germline V gene (reference sequence). The CDR3 totals 13 residues. V lost 5 bases to trimming and J lost 4 bases; unmatched junction nucleotides: 5. The CDR3 DNA reads TGTGCCAGCAGTCTTAGACTAGCTTACGAGCAGTACTTC. The encoded protein is CASSLRLAYEQYF.